This T cell receptor beta chain stems from a study of T cell repertoires in cytomegalovirus infection (dated by TCRdb to the late 2010s). Some background on the complete study: Recently identified HLA-C-restricted CMV epitopes, whose presentation resists viral immunomodulation, were targeted by peptide stimulations together with well-studied HLA-B-restricted epitopes. Donor HLA type was relevant to the analysis, as public TCR beta signatures indicated carriage of CMV infection together with the matching HLA type. Overall study results and their limits: Carriers of CMV infection plus the relevant HLA type were discriminated by the cumulative frequency of public TCR beta family members in the study cohort and in an independent approximately 350-donor cohort. In the ex vivo response, HLA-C-restricted CMV-specific TCR beta clonotypes were dominant, and in two of eight donors the single most frequent clonotype came from this HLA-C-restricted group.

Its CDR3 holds 11 amino acids, cysteine through phenylalanine. Kept here is only the CDR3 DNA, which spans 33 bases and is read in frame from base 1. V is clipped by 7 bases and J by 4 bases, and the sequence between their germline boundaries is 7 bases long. Taken from the germline V gene (reference sequence), the CDR1 and CDR2 loops are LNHDA and SQIVND. Data came from an Illumina HiSeq 1500. In TCRdb, the public reads were trimmed at Q25 with fastp and aligned with MiXCR, with productive beta chains retained. Rows merge per CDR3 protein into single entries with the most common DNA and genes. The sample data list over 250,000 distinct CDR3 sequences, and roughly a fifth of these were observed just once. Together, the top ten hold 15% to 20% of the sample. The treatment or condition label, as the study defines it: in vitro stimulation with specific CMV peptide epitopes to enrich CMV-specific T cells.

To note about this clonotype: Its target antigen remains unknown. Base qualities were left out, and no much larger clone turns up one base away.

Material: cultured PBMCs, obtained from culture after CMV antigen stimulation. This chain joins TRBV19 to TRBJ1-1, with no confident D gene call. The sequence was collected from a human donor in good health (CMV status not recorded). Some clones in this sample may be carry-over from other donors' samples. The DNA reads TGTGCCAGTAACTCGGGCACTGAAGCTTTCTTT. Its protein reads: CASNSGTEAFF.